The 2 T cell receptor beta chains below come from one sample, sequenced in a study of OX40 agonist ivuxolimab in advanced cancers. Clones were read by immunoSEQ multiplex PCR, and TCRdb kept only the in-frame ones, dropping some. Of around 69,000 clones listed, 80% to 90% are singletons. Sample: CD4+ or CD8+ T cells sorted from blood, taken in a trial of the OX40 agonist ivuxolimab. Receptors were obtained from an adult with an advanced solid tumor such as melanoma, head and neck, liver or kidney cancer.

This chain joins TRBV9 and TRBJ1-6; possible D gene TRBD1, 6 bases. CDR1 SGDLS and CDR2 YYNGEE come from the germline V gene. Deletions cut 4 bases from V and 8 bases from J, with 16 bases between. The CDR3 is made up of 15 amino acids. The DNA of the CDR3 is TGTGCCAGCAGCCCCACGGGACAAACCTATTCACCCCTCCACTTT. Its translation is CASSPTGQTYSPLHF.

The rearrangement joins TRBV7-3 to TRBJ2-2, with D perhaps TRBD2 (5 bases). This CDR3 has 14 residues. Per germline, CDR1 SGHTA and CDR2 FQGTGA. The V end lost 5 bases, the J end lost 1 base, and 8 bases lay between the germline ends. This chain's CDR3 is CASSRGGNTGELFF. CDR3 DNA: TGTGCCAGCAGCCGAGGAGGGAACACCGGGGAGCTGTTTTTT.